This T cell receptor (beta chain) was retrieved from a study of T cell responses to AZD1222 COVID-19 vaccine. This clone was seen only once. Compared with germline, one end of the junction differs, possibly owing to a read error. Here immunoSEQ multiplex PCR was the method, and the copy in TCRdb shows in-frame clones only, minus some. Counted here are about 130,000 clones, roughly 92% occurring once; the ten biggest clones make up approximately 1.2%. The sequence was obtained from an adult who received the AZD1222 COVID-19 vaccine. The sample was peripheral blood, taken 28 days after the second AZD1222 dose.

The CDR3 nucleotides are TGTGCCAGCAGTCTGACAGTAAACTATGGTTACACCTTC. Encoded protein: CASSLTVNYGYTF. The rearrangement joins TRBV7-9 to TRBJ1-2; the D gene is possibly TRBD1 (5 bases). The CDR3 runs to 13 residues. Germline-derived CDR1 and CDR2 are SEHNR and FQNEAQ (reference sequence).